The 21 T cell receptor beta chains below come from one sample, sequenced in a study of blood T cell repertoires in COVID-19. Using immunoSEQ multiplex PCR, the repertoire was profiled, and TCRdb retains in-frame clones only, with some absent. The sample yields fewer than 200,000 clones, roughly 82% seen once. Sequenced input: PBMCs or T cells enriched from blood (not recorded which). These receptors were taken from a man between 45 and 60 years old who had recovered from COVID-19.

This chain links TRBV5-8 with TRBJ2-5; perhaps TRBD2 as D (5 bases). CDR3 size: 14 residues. Germline assignment: CDR1 SGHTS and CDR2 YDEGEE. The V end lost 1 base, the J end lost 5 bases, and 12 bases lay between the germline ends. The CDR3 loop reads CASSLPEGLETQYF. CDR3 DNA: TGTGCCAGCAGCTTGCCCGAGGGCCTGGAGACCCAGTACTTC.

Only a few counts were recorded for this clone. The chain uses TRBV11-3 and TRBJ2-2; 8 nucleotides agree with TRBD2. The CDR3 spans 17 residues. The J segment lost 4 bases and the V segment lost 2 bases, leaving 9 bases of the junction unmatched. CDR1 is SGHNT, CDR2 YENEEA, per germline. CDR3 sequence (DNA): TGTGCCAGCAGCTTATCCCCGGGACTAGTAGTCACCGGGGAGCTGTTTTTT. Protein: CASSLSPGLVVTGELFF.

The chain joins TRBV10-2 to TRBJ2-2; a weak D match, TRBD1 (6 bases). Germline-derived CDR1 and CDR2 are WSHSY and SAAADI. The CDR3 totals 15 residues. Trimming shortened V by 5 bases and J by 6 bases, and 16 bases separated the two germline ends. This CDR3 reads CASSPGQGVSGELFF. CDR3 nucleotides: TGCGCCAGCAGTCCGGGACAAGGAGTGTCCGGGGAGCTGTTTTTT.

V gene TRBV5-5 combines with J gene TRBJ1-5; D is possibly TRBD1 (5 bases). This CDR3 has 15 residues. The V gene lost 2 bases and the J gene lost 0 bases, with 9 bases spanning the gap. Germline V gene sequence: CDR1 SGHKS, CDR2 YYEKEE (reference sequence). The CDR3 coding sequence is TGTGCCAGCAGCTTTGCAGGGAATAGCAATCAGCCCCAGCATTTT. Translating it yields CASSFAGNSNQPQHF.

This chain joins TRBV3-1 (or the pseudogene TRBV3-2) and TRBJ1-2, with D possibly TRBD1 on 6 matching bases. The CDR3 has 12 amino acids. Looked up from germline, CDR1 is LGHDT and CDR2 is YNNKEL (reference sequence). V was clipped by 4 bases and J by 7 bases, with 10 bases between them. The CDR3 protein is CASSRSGAGYTF. CDR3 DNA: TGTGCCAGCAGCCGATCAGGGGCTGGCTACACCTTC.

The chain is built from TRBV27 and TRBJ1-5, with a weak D call TRBD1 (5 bases). V was cut by 5 bases and J by 1 base, with 18 bases left in between. Germline CDR1 is MNHEY and CDR2 is SMNVEV (reference sequence). The CDR3 totals 17 residues. In nucleotides, the CDR3 is TGTGCCAGCAGTCGCCAATCAGGGTTATCGAGCAATCAGCCCCAGCATTTT. It translates to CASSRQSGLSSNQPQHF.

This chain joins TRBV28 and TRBJ1-5, with 7 bases matching TRBD1. V lost 5 bases and J lost 2; bases outside the gene matches: 9. Germline V gene sequence: CDR1 MDHEN, CDR2 SYDVKM. The CDR3 has 16 residues. Written as DNA, the CDR3 is TGTGCCAGCAGTCTTTCACAGGGGAAGGGCAATCAGCCCCAGCATTTT. It yields the protein CASSLSQGKGNQPQHF.

This clone was seen a handful of times. The genes are TRBV13 and TRBJ1-3; 7 bases map to TRBD1. The CDR3 covers 16 residues. V lost 5 bases and J lost 4; bases outside the gene matches: 11. Germline CDR1 PRHDT, CDR2 FYEKMQ (reference sequence). This CDR3 reads CASSPPDREAGNTIYF. CDR3 sequence (DNA): TGTGCCAGCAGCCCTCCCGACAGGGAGGCAGGAAACACCATATATTTT.

The CDR3 DNA reads TGCGCCAGCAGCTTGGCCGGGGGGCCCCAGCATTTT. It translates to CASSLAGGPQHF. V gene TRBV5-1 combines with J gene TRBJ1-5, with D possibly TRBD1 on 5 matching bases. Germline V gene sequence: CDR1 SGHRS, CDR2 YFSETQ. V was pared by 0 bases and J by 9 bases, with 7 bases between. The CDR3 consists of 12 residues.

This chain connects TRBV9 to TRBJ1-2; TRBD1 matches 9 bases. V dropped 0 bases and J dropped 8; count of bases not matched to a gene: 14. The CDR3 contains 17 residues. Germline lookup yields CDR1 SGDLS and CDR2 YYNGEE. This chain's CDR3 is CASSVGHGGQGYRGYTF. CDR3 DNA: TGTGCCAGCAGCGTAGGCCACGGGGGACAGGGATACAGGGGCTACACCTTC.

The V and J genes are TRBV7-3 and TRBJ2-3, with TRBD2 matching 11 bases. Germline loops: CDR1 SGHTA, CDR2 FQGTGA. The V segment lost 2 bases and the J segment 4 bases; nucleotides outside the gene matches: 8. The CDR3 runs to 17 residues. The CDR3 loop reads CASSLRLAGGLSDTQYF. Here the CDR3 DNA reads TGTGCCAGCAGCTTACGGCTAGCGGGGGGCCTCTCAGATACGCAGTATTTT.

This chain joins TRBV3-1 (or the pseudogene TRBV3-2) and TRBJ2-7; 8 bases are shared with TRBD1. This CDR3 spans 13 amino acids. CDR1 is LGHDT and CDR2 is YNNKEL in the germline V gene (reference sequence). V shed 3 bases, J shed 11 bases, and the junction held 9 bases outside the gene matches. The CDR3 is CASSHRTGSGEYF. CDR3 bases: TGTGCCAGCAGCCACCGGACAGGGAGCGGAGAGTACTTC.

The chain uses TRBV7-9 and TRBJ1-3, with D perhaps matching TRBD1 (6 bases). The germline V gene encodes CDR1 SEHNR and CDR2 FQNEAQ (reference sequence). Trimming took off 2 bases at V and 2 bases at J, with 7 bases between the two ends. The CDR3 covers 14 residues. CDR3 sequence reads: CASSLNRAGNTIYF. For the CDR3, the DNA is TGTGCCAGCAGCTTAAACAGGGCTGGAAACACCATATATTTT. The whole variable domain, remainder taken from reference TRBV7-9 and TRBJ1-3, is DTGVSQNPRHKITKRGQNVTFRCDPISEHNRLYWYRQTLGQGPEFLTYFQNEAQLEKSRLLSDRFSAERPKGSFSTLEIQRTEQGDSAMYLCASSLNRAGNTIYFGEGSWLTVV.

The chain couples TRBV3-1 (or the pseudogene TRBV3-2) to TRBJ2-3; TRBD2 matches at 12 bases. The CDR3 spans 14 residues. Germline V gene sequence: CDR1 LGHDT, CDR2 YNNKEL (reference sequence). J lost 9 bases, V lost 4 bases, and 5 bases had no gene match. This chain's CDR3 is CASSPLTSGGTQYF. The CDR3 nucleotides are TGTGCCAGCAGCCCGCTGACTAGCGGGGGAACGCAGTATTTT.

A few counts support this clone. The chain carries TRBV5-1 and TRBJ2-1; 8 nucleotides match TRBD2. Germline V gene lookup returns CDR1 SGHRS and CDR2 YFSETQ. The V and J ends lost 2 bases and 4 bases, in that order; junction bases with no gene match: 5. This CDR3 has 15 amino acids. CDR3 in amino acids: CASSLETSGYNEQFF. The CDR3, as DNA: TGCGCCAGCAGCTTAGAAACTAGCGGTTACAATGAGCAGTTCTTC.

The chain couples TRBV9 to TRBJ1-4, with 11 positions matching TRBD1. There are 15 residues in the CDR3. J was trimmed by 6 bases and V by 4 bases; bases with no gene match: 5. Germline CDR1 and CDR2: SGDLS and YYNGEE. The CDR3 loop is CASSPGTGGDEKLFF. CDR3 nucleotide sequence: TGTGCCAGCAGCCCCGGGACAGGGGGGGATGAAAAACTGTTTTTT.

This clone was seen a handful of times. This chain links TRBV21-1 with TRBJ2-7; the D call in the table, TRBD1, was not verified against the DNA. TRBV21-1 is termed a pseudogene. The CDR3 has 16 residues. The CDR3 protein is CASSKWDRDRAHEQYF. CDR3 coding DNA: TGTGCCAGCAGCAAATGGGATCGGGACAGGGCCCACGAGCAGTACTTC.

The chain links TRBV5-1 to TRBJ1-1; D is possibly TRBD1 (5 bases). The germline V gene encodes CDR1 SGHRS and CDR2 YFSETQ. CDR3 length: 12 residues. V gave up 0 bases and J gave up 13 bases, with 13 bases separating them. This CDR3 is CASSLEAGFVFF. The CDR3 DNA reads as TGCGCCAGCAGCTTGGAGGCAGGGTTTGTTTTCTTT. The complete variable domain, with remaining parts taken from reference TRBV5-1 and TRBJ1-1, reads KAGVTQTPRYLIKTRGQQVTLSCSPISGHRSVSWYQQTPGQGLQFLFEYFSETQRNKGNFPGRFSGRQFSNSRSEMNVSTLELGDSALYLCASSLEAGFVFFGQGTRLTVV.

This chain uses TRBV19 with TRBJ2-6; the D gene is possibly TRBD2 (5 bases). Per the germline V gene, CDR1 is LNHDA and CDR2 is SQIVND (reference sequence). With 5 bases removed from V and 4 bases from J, the gap between germline ends came to 21 bases. The CDR3 contains 18 residues. DNA of the CDR3: TGTGCCAGTAGTCGCATCCAGGAGGCACTATCGGGGGCCAACGTCCTGACTTTC. Protein product: CASSRIQEALSGANVLTF.

The rearrangement links TRBV11-2 to TRBJ2-3; D possibly corresponds to TRBD1 (6 bases). With 5 bases removed from V and 3 bases from J, the gap between germline ends came to 15 bases. The CDR3 runs 15 residues. CDR1 and CDR2 (germline): SGHAT, FQNNGV. In DNA, the CDR3 is TGTGCCAGCAGCCTCCCCGGACAGAAGACAGATACGCAGTATTTT. Protein product: CASSLPGQKTDTQYF.

The rearrangement uses TRBV6-5 and TRBJ2-1; 8 bases fit TRBD2. The trim removed 6 bases at V and 9 bases at J, leaving 13 bases unmatched. The CDR3 contains 15 residues. The germline gives CDR1 MNHEY, CDR2 SVGAGI. The CDR3 here is CASRPRIAGSGEQFF. CDR3 DNA sequence: TGTGCCAGCAGACCCCGGATAGCGGGGTCTGGTGAGCAGTTCTTC.